This is a list of T cell receptor beta chains from one sample in a study of shared clonotypes between healthy human individuals. Libraries were prepared by immunoSEQ multiplex PCR; TCRdb keeps only in-frame clonotypes and omits some of them. The sample holds some 510,000 clones, about four fifths seen once. Sequencing used PBMCs. Receptor source: a middle-aged woman in good health. Some clones in this sample may be carry-over from other donors' samples. Each CDR3 is given with its conserved first and last residue. Fields, in order: CDR3 DNA, CDR3 protein, J gene, V gene, D gene, clone size. A D gene is named only where the DNA matches it firmly. Size values are once, few and many counts, or a class for expanded clones, and some rows have none.

CDR3 DNA: TGCGCCAGCAGCCAAGGACAGCCTAGCACAGATACGCAGTATTTT
CDR3 protein: CASSQGQPSTDTQYF
J gene: TRBJ2-3
V gene: TRBV5-1
D gene: .
clone size: .

CDR3 DNA: TGTGCCAGCAGTAGGAGCGGAGCTAACACAGATACGCAGTATTTT
CDR3 protein: CASSRSGANTDTQYF
J gene: TRBJ2-3
V gene: TRBV6-5
D gene: .
clone size: .

CDR3 DNA: TGTGCCAGCAGCTCGAGACTAGCGGGAGGAAGCACAGATACGCAGTATTTT
CDR3 protein: CASSSRLAGGSTDTQYF
J gene: TRBJ2-3
V gene: TRBV5-4
D gene: TRBD2
clone size: .

CDR3 DNA: TGTGCCAGCAGTGAGGAGCAATGGGGGGCTGAAGCTTTCTTT
CDR3 protein: CASSEEQWGAEAFF
J gene: TRBJ1-1
V gene: TRBV6-4
D gene: .
clone size: few

CDR3 DNA: TGTGCCAGCAGCTTGAGCAGGGGGCTACACTATCTGGGGGAGCTGTTTTTT
CDR3 protein: CASSLSRGLHYLGELFF
J gene: TRBJ2-2
V gene: TRBV5-6
D gene: TRBD1
clone size: once

CDR3 DNA: TGTGCCAGCTCACGGAACCAAGAGACCCAGTACTTC
CDR3 protein: CASSRNQETQYF
J gene: TRBJ2-5
V gene: TRBV18
D gene: .
clone size: .

CDR3 DNA: TGCAGTGCCACCCCCGGAAATGAGCAGTTCTTC
CDR3 protein: CSATPGNEQFF
J gene: TRBJ2-1
V gene: TRBV20-1
D gene: .
clone size: .

CDR3 DNA: TGTGCTACGAACGGGGCTAGACAGCCGAACGACTATGGCTACACCTTC
CDR3 protein: CATNGARQPNDYGYTF
J gene: TRBJ1-2
V gene: TRBV6-4
D gene: .
clone size: .

CDR3 DNA: TGCAGCGTTCTGGACGGCAGGGCCGAGGCTTTCTTT
CDR3 protein: CSVLDGRAEAFF
J gene: TRBJ1-1
V gene: TRBV29-1
D gene: .
clone size: .

CDR3 DNA: TGCGCCAGCAGCTTGGAGGCTAGCGGAAGTTCCTACAATGAGCAGTTCTTC
CDR3 protein: CASSLEASGSSYNEQFF
J gene: TRBJ2-1
V gene: TRBV5-1
D gene: TRBD2
clone size: few

CDR3 DNA: TGTGCCAGCAGCTTGGCGGAAAGAGAGGATCAGCCCCAGCATTTT
CDR3 protein: CASSLAEREDQPQHF
J gene: TRBJ1-5
V gene: TRBV5-6
D gene: .
clone size: many

CDR3 DNA: TGTGCCAGCGGACCAGAAAGATGGGAGACCCAGTACTTC
CDR3 protein: CASGPERWETQYF
J gene: TRBJ2-5
V gene: TRBV21-1
D gene: .
clone size: .

CDR3 DNA: TGTGCCAGCAGCCCCGACAGGAACGAGCAGTACTTC
CDR3 protein: CASSPDRNEQYF
J gene: TRBJ2-7
V gene: TRBV11-1
D gene: .
clone size: .

CDR3 DNA: TGTGCCAGCAGCTCGCGACTAGCGGCTAGCACAGATACGCAGTATTTT
CDR3 protein: CASSSRLAASTDTQYF
J gene: TRBJ2-3
V gene: TRBV5-4
D gene: TRBD2
clone size: .

CDR3 DNA: TGTGCCAGTAGTATCCGGCCCAGCTCTGGAAACACCATATATTTT
CDR3 protein: CASSIRPSSGNTIYF
J gene: TRBJ1-3
V gene: TRBV19
D gene: .
clone size: .